The next 5 T cell receptor beta chains were all read from a single sample in a study of blood T cell repertoires in COVID-19. The table came from immunoSEQ multiplex PCR; TCRdb's copy has only in-frame clones and leaves some out. The sample gives over 200,000 clones, around 89% of which show up once; over 7.5% is in the top ten. Sequenced material: PBMCs or T cells enriched from blood (not recorded which). These receptors were collected from a man aged 35-49 years who had recovered from COVID-19.

The chain couples TRBV6-4 to TRBJ2-2; D is possibly TRBD2 (6 bases). The CDR3 runs 15 residues. The V end was cut by 6 bases, the J end by 4 bases, with 15 bases between. Germline V gives CDR1 MRHNA, CDR2 SNTAGT. Written as DNA, the CDR3 is TGTGCCAGCAGCTTCCTAGCCGGGGGCACCGGGGAGCTGTTTTTT. It codes for CASSFLAGGTGELFF.

The rearrangement links TRBV5-1 to TRBJ1-2, with TRBD1 matching 8 bases. Trimming cost V 4 bases and J 8 bases; bases outside gene matches: 10. This CDR3 has 14 amino acids. From germline, CDR1 is SGHRS and CDR2 YFSETQ. CDR3 amino acids: CASSAVAGGLGYTF. In DNA, the CDR3 is TGCGCCAGCAGCGCAGTGGCAGGGGGCCTGGGCTACACCTTC. The entire variable domain, with the rest obtained from reference TRBV5-1 and TRBJ1-2, is as follows: KAGVTQTPRYLIKTRGQQVTLSCSPISGHRSVSWYQQTPGQGLQFLFEYFSETQRNKGNFPGRFSGRQFSNSRSEMNVSTLELGDSALYLCASSAVAGGLGYTFGSGTRLTVV.

V and J are TRBV6-2 or TRBV6-3 and TRBJ2-2; D gene uncertain. This CDR3 is built from 13 residues. The V gene lost 3 bases and the J gene lost 2 bases, with 4 bases spanning the gap. Per the germline V gene, CDR1 is MNHEY and CDR2 is SVGEGT. The chain's CDR3 is CASSYTNTGELFF. CDR3 in DNA: TGTGCCAGCAGTTATACAAACACCGGGGAGCTGTTTTTT.

This clone was observed a single time. J is TRBJ2-1 and V is TRBV5-4, with D unclear. The germline V gene encodes CDR1 SGHNT and CDR2 YYREEE (reference sequence). The CDR3 runs to 16 residues. Trimming shortened V by 3 bases and J by 0 bases, and 13 bases separated the two germline ends. Here the CDR3 reads CASSYRTSSSYNEQFF. CDR3 sequence (DNA): TGTGCCAGCAGCTACCGCACGTCGAGCTCCTACAATGAGCAGTTCTTC.

This chain connects TRBV5-1 to TRBJ1-2, with D possibly matching TRBD1 (6 bases). Germline CDR1 reads SGHRS; CDR2 reads YFSETQ. Trimming took off 0 bases at V and 8 bases at J, with 11 bases between the two ends. CDR3 length: 13 residues. The CDR3 DNA reads as TGCGCCAGCAGCTTGGACAGGGAGGGGGGCTACACCTTC. Its protein is CASSLDREGGYTF.